Sequencing of this TCR beta chain was carried out in a study of blood T cell repertoires in COVID-19. Background on the study: Samples came from the United States, Italy and Spain, spanning acute and convalescent COVID-19. The cDNA or gDNA used as material had been derived from T cells, B-cell-depleted T cells, or PBMCs.

Per the authors' pipeline: Cell counts per sample came from amplifying reference gene primers. Generated by immunoSEQ multiplex PCR, the TCRdb table keeps only in-frame clones and is missing some. V and J calls and clone size are as listed in that table; D and trimming were resolved from the DNA. The table has 190,000 or so clones, about 86% seen once. The CDR3 has 14 amino acids. The V segment lost 3 bases and the J segment 5 bases; nucleotides outside the gene matches: 6. CDR1 is LNHNV and CDR2 is YYDKDF in the germline V gene (reference sequence). Sequencing was done on a sample of peripheral blood. The chain combines TRBV15 with TRBJ1-2, with 7 bases matching TRBD1. This sequence was found in a man aged 45-60 years with active or convalescent COVID-19. This CDR3 is CATSRAGTEYGYTF. In DNA, the CDR3 is TGTGCCACCAGCAGGGCCGGGACAGAGTATGGCTACACCTTC.